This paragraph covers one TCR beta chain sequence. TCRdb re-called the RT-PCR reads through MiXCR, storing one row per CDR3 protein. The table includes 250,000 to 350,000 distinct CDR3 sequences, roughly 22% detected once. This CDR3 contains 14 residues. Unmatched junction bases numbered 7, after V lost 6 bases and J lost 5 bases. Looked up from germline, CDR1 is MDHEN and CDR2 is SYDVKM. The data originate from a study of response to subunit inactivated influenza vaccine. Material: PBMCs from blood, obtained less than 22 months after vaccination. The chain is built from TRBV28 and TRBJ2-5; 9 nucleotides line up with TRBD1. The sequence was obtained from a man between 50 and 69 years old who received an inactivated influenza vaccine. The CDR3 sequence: CASRPGQGRETQYF. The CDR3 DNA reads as TGTGCCAGCAGACCGGGACAGGGTAGGGAGACCCAGTACTTC.